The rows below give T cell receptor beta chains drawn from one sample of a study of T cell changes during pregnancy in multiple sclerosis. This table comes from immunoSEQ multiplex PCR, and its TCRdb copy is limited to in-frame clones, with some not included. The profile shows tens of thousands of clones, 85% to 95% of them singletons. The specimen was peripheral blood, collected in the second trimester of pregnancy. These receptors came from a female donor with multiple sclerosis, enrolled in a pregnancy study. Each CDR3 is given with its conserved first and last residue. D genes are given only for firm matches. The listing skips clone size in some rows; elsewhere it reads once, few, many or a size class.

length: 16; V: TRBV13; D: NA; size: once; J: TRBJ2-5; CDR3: CASSPSIGQNQETQYF; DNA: TGTGCCAGCAGCCCATCAATTGGACAGAATCAAGAGACCCAGTACTTC
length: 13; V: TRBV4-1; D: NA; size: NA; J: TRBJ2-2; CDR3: CASSQDQDGELFF; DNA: TGCGCCAGCAGCCAAGATCAGGACGGGGAGCTGTTTTTT
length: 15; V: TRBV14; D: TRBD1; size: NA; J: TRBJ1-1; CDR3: CASSLLGTGNTEAFF; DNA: TGTGCCAGCAGCCTTCTAGGGACAGGGAACACTGAAGCTTTCTTT
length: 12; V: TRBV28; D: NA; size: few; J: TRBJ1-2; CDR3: CASSRVLYGYTF; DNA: TGTGCCAGCAGTCGGGTCCTCTATGGCTACACCTTC
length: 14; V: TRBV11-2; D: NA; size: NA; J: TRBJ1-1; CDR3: CASSLGRGNTEAFF; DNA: TGTGCCAGCAGCTTAGGCAGGGGGAACACTGAAGCTTTCTTT
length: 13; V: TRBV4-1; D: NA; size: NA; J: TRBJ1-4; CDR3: CASSGLRNEKLFF; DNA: TGCGCCAGCAGCGGACTGAGAAATGAAAAACTGTTTTTT
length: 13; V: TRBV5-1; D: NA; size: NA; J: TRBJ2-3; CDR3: CASSFLEADTQYF; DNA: TGCGCCAGCAGCTTTTTGGAGGCAGATACGCAGTATTTT
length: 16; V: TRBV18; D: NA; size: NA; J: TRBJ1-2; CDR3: CASSPPAPGGSYGYTF; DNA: TGTGCCAGCTCACCACCCGCCCCTGGCGGAAGCTATGGCTACACCTTC
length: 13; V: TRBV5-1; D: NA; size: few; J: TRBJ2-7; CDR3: CASSLRTAYEQYF; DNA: TGCGCCAGCTCCTTACGGACAGCCTACGAGCAGTACTTC
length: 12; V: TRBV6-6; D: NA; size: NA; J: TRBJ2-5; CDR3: CASSYSAETQYF; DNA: TGTGCCAGCAGTTACTCGGCAGAGACCCAGTACTTC
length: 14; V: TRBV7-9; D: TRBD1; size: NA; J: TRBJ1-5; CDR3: CASSLGQGNQPQHF; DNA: TGTGCCAGCAGCTTAGGACAGGGTAATCAGCCCCAGCATTTT
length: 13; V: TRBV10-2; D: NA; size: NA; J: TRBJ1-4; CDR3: CASMVGTNEKLFF; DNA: TGCGCCAGCATGGTCGGGACTAATGAAAAACTGTTTTTT
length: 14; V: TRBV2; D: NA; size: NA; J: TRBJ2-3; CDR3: CASIPDSTTDTQYF; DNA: TGTGCCAGCATCCCGGACAGCACCACAGATACGCAGTATTTT
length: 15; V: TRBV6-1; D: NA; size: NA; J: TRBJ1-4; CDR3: CASRQGAPMNEKLFF; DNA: TGTGCCAGCAGACAGGGTGCCCCGATGAATGAAAAACTGTTTTTT
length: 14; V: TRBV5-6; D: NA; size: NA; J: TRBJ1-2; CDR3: CASSLETIEGGYTF; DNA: TGTGCCAGCAGCTTGGAAACCATTGAGGGTGGCTACACCTTC
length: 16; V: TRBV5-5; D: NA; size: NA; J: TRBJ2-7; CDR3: CASSRVGESRAYEQYF; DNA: TGTGCCAGCAGCCGGGTGGGAGAGAGCCGAGCCTACGAGCAGTACTTC
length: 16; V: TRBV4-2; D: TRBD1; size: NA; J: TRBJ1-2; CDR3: CASSQEGTEDYYGYTF; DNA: TGTGCCAGCAGCCAAGAGGGGACAGAGGACTACTATGGCTACACCTTC
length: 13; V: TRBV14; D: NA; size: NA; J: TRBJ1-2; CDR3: CASSPRPDYGYTF; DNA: TGTGCCAGCAGCCCTAGACCCGACTATGGCTACACCTTC
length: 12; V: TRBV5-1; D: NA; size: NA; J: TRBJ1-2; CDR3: CASSSGDYGYTF; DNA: TGCGCCAGCAGCTCAGGGGACTATGGCTACACCTTC
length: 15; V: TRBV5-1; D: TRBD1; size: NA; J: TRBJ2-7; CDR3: CASSPGSQGSLEQYF; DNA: TGCGCCAGCAGCCCAGGTTCACAGGGGTCCCTCGAGCAGTACTTC
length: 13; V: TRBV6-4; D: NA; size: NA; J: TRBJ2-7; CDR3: CASSVTRGYEQYF; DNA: TGTGCCAGCAGTGTGACCAGGGGCTACGAGCAGTACTTC
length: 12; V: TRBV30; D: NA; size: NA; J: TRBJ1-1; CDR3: CAWRDKFRGAFF; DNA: TGTGCCTGGCGGGACAAATTCCGAGGGGCTTTCTTT
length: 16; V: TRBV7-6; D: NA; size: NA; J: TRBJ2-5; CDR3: CASSLNPGEGWETQYF; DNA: TGTGCCAGCAGCTTAAACCCGGGGGAAGGGTGGGAGACCCAGTACTTC
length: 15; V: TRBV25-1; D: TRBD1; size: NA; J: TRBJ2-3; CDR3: CASSPPGTGTDTQYF; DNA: TGTGCCAGCTCCCCGCCCGGGACAGGCACAGATACGCAGTATTTT
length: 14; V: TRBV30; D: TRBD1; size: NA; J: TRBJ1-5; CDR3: CAWRGTGAGQPQHF; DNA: TGTGCCTGGAGGGGAACAGGGGCGGGTCAGCCCCAGCATTTT
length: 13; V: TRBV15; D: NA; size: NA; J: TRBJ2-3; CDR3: CATSNLNTDTQYF; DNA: TGTGCCACCAGCAACCTAAACACAGATACGCAGTATTTT
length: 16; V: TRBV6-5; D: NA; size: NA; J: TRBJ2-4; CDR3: CASSYRAGSAKNIQYF; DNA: TGTGCCAGCAGTTACCGGGCGGGGTCTGCCAAAAACATTCAGTACTTC
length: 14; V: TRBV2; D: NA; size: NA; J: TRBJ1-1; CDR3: CASSEAIGGTEAFF; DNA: TGTGCCAGCAGTGAAGCGATAGGGGGTACTGAAGCTTTCTTT
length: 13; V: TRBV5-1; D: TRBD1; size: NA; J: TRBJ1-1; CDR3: CASSLGQDSEAFF; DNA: TGCGCCAGCAGCCTGGGACAGGACTCTGAAGCTTTCTTT
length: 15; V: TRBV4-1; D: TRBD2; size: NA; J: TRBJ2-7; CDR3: CASSPGSGSPYEQYF; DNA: TGCGCCAGCAGCCCAGGGAGCGGGAGCCCCTACGAGCAGTACTTC
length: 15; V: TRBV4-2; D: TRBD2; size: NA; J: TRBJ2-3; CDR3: CASSASGGGADTQYF; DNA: TGTGCCAGCAGCGCTAGCGGGGGGGGAGCAGATACGCAGTATTTT
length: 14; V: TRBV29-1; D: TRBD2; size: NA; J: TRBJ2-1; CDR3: CSALAGLAYNEQFF; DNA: TGCAGCGCATTAGCGGGGTTGGCCTACAATGAGCAGTTCTTC
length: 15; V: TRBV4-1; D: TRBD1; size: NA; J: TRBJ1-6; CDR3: CASSQGGTASTPLHF; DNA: TGCGCCAGCAGCCAAGGGGGGACAGCCTCGACACCCCTCCACTTT
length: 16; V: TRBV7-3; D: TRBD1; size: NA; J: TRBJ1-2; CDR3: CASSLLGGQGGYGYTF; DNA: TGTGCCAGCAGCTTATTAGGAGGACAGGGAGGCTATGGCTACACCTTC